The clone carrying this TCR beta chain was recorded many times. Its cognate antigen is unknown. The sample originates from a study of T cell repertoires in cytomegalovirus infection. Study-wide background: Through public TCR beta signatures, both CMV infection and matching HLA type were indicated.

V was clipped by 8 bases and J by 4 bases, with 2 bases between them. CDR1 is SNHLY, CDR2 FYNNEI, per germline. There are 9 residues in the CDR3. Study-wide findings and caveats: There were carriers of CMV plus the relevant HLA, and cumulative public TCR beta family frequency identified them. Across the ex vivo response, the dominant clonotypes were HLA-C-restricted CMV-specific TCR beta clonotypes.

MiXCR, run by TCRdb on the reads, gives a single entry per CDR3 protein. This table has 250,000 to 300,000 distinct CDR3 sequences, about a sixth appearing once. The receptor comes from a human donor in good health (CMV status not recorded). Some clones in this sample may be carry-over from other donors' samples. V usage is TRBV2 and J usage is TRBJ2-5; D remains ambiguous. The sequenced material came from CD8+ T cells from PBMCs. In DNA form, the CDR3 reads TGTGCCAGCGGAGAGACCCAGTACTTC. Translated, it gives CASGETQYF.